The 21 T cell receptor beta chains below were found in one sample sequenced in a study of cytomegalovirus exposure and HLA in healthy donors. The PCR used 60 Vbeta and 13 Jbeta primers. TCRdb's copy holds only in-frame clones and misses some; the assay was immunoSEQ multiplex PCR. The data show about 160,000 clones, about 75% seen once. Sequenced sample: PBMCs. Receptor source: a female donor in good health and CMV-seronegative.

The CDR3 reads CAWSVRLRETQYF. The CDR3 DNA reads TGTGCCTGGAGTGTACGTCTCCGGGAGACCCAGTACTTC. This sequence joins TRBV30 and TRBJ2-5, with D uncertain. The ends were cut back, 0 bases at V and 5 bases at J, with 10 bases in the middle. Germline CDR1 and CDR2: GTSNPN and SVGIG (reference sequence). This CDR3 spans 13 amino acids.

This chain uses TRBV30 with TRBJ2-7; 7 bases align to TRBD1. The length of the CDR3 is 13 residues. V shed 4 bases and J 0 bases; nucleotides not matched to a gene: 3. Germline V lookup: CDR1 GTSNPN, CDR2 SVGIG (reference sequence). The CDR3 region is CAWTGGYSYEQYF. CDR3 sequence (DNA): TGTGCCTGGACAGGGGGTTACTCCTACGAGCAGTACTTC. The entire variable domain, with the rest obtained from reference TRBV30 and TRBJ2-7, is as follows: SQTIHQWPATLVQPVGSPLSLECTVEGTSNPNLYWYRQAAGRGLQLLFYSVGIGQISSEVPQNLSASRPQDRQFILSSKKLLLSDSGFYLCAWTGGYSYEQYFGPGTRLTVT.

This clone was recorded once. The chain recombines TRBV7-9 with TRBJ2-3, with D possibly matching TRBD1 (6 bases). Germline CDR1 is SEHNR and CDR2 is FQNEAQ (reference sequence). The CDR3 is 13 amino acids. Between the trimmed V and J ends, which lost 4 bases and 7 bases, there was a span of 12 bases. CDR3 amino acids: CASSSPDSYTQYF. DNA of the CDR3: TGTGCCAGCAGCTCCCCGGACAGCTATACGCAGTATTTT.

As regards this clone: One junction end disagrees with the germline gene, perhaps due to a read error. Other DNA sequences in this sample translate to the same CDR3. The chain carries TRBV7-7 and TRBJ2-1; D might be TRBD2 (5 bases). Germline V gene lookup returns CDR1 SSHAT and CDR2 FNYEAQ (reference sequence). This CDR3 spans 13 amino acids. The CDR3 sequence: CASSLTRINEQFF. CDR3 DNA: TGTGCTAGCAGCCTTACTAGAATCAATGAGCAGTTCTTC.

V is TRBV2 and J is TRBJ2-7; a possible D gene is TRBD2 (5 bases). The CDR3 sequence is 15 residues long. Germline loops: CDR1 SNHLY, CDR2 FYNNEI. V was cut by 4 bases and J by 3 bases, with 16 bases left in between. The CDR3 sequence: CASSVQTVGGYEQYF. DNA for the CDR3: TGTGCCAGCAGTGTCCAGACCGTTGGAGGCTACGAGCAGTACTTC.

This chain links TRBV5-1 with TRBJ2-3; D not resolved. The CDR3 consists of 14 residues. V shed 5 bases and J shed 2 bases, with 12 bases lying between them. Germline V lookup: CDR1 SGHRS, CDR2 YFSETQ. CDR3: CASRSGEDTDTQYF. Written as DNA, the CDR3 is TGCGCCAGCAGATCTGGAGAGGACACAGATACGCAGTATTTT.

The rearrangement uses TRBV2 and TRBJ1-4; D not certain. V shed 1 base and J shed 3 bases, with 9 bases lying between them. Germline V lookup: CDR1 SNHLY, CDR2 FYNNEI. This CDR3 has 15 residues. The CDR3 coding sequence is TGTGCCAGCAGTGAAGGAGGGTTGTCTAATGAAAAACTGTTTTTT. Translated, it gives CASSEGGLSNEKLFF.

This rearrangement joins TRBV5-1 to TRBJ2-7, with D possibly TRBD1 on 6 matching bases. Trimming took off 2 bases at V and 6 bases at J, with 9 bases between the two ends. The CDR3 spans 12 residues. Germline V gene lookup returns CDR1 SGHRS and CDR2 YFSETQ. The CDR3 nucleotides read TGCGCCAGCAGCTTAGGGGGAACCGAGCAGTACTTC. Residues: CASSLGGTEQYF.

The chain employs TRBV2 and TRBJ2-7; D unresolved. CDR1 SNHLY and CDR2 FYNNEI come from the germline V gene. The CDR3 spans 11 residues. V lost 4 bases and J 3 bases, leaving 4 bases between the germline ends. The CDR3 sequence: CASSVNYEQYF. CDR3 in DNA: TGTGCCAGCAGTGTTAACTACGAGCAGTACTTC.

The CDR3 bases are TGTGCCTCCAGGGCGAATAGTGGGGCGGGACGCTACACCTTC. Translated, it gives CASRANSGAGRYTF. V and J are TRBV7-6 and TRBJ1-2; perhaps TRBD1 as D (5 bases). The V and J ends lost 11 bases and 9 bases respectively, with 25 bases between them. The CDR3 is 14 residues long. Germline V CDR1 and CDR2: SGHVS, FNYEAQ.

The CDR3 coding sequence is TGTGCCAGCAGCTCCTCGGGGGGCTACGAGCAGTACTTC. Translated: CASSSSGGYEQYF. V and J are TRBV7-9 and TRBJ2-7, with TRBD2 matching over 7 bases. The CDR3 extends over 13 amino acids. Losses at the gene ends were 4 bases for V and 3 bases for J; bases not matched to a gene: 3. The germline gives CDR1 SEHNR, CDR2 FQNEAQ (reference sequence).

The V gene is TRBV30, the J gene TRBJ1-6; 8 bases map to TRBD1. V was pared by 7 bases and J by 8 bases, with 7 bases of the junction left unmatched. Germline-derived CDR1 and CDR2 are GTSNPN and SVGIG (reference sequence). This CDR3 spans 13 amino acids. The CDR3 DNA sequence: TGTGCCTCTAGGACAGGGAGCTATTCACCCCTCCACTTT. Residues: CASRTGSYSPLHF. Looking up the rest from reference TRBV30 and TRBJ1-6 gives the full variable domain: SQTIHQWPATLVQPVGSPLSLECTVEGTSNPNLYWYRQAAGRGLQLLFYSVGIGQISSEVPQNLSASRPQDRQFILSSKKLLLSDSGFYLCASRTGSYSPLHFGNGTRLTVT.

This rearrangement joins TRBV5-4 to TRBJ1-3; D is unresolved. Germline lookup yields CDR1 SGHNT and CDR2 YYREEE (reference sequence). CDR3 length: 15 amino acids. Trimming removed 9 bases at V and 2 bases at J, with 18 bases between. The CDR3 protein is CATRRSGGAGNTIYF. CDR3 nucleotides: TGTGCCACTCGAAGGTCGGGTGGCGCTGGAAACACCATATATTTT. Variable domain in full (rest from reference TRBV5-4 and TRBJ1-3): ETGVTQSPTHLIKTRGQQVTLRCSSQSGHNTVSWYQQALGQGPQFIFQYYREEENGRGNFPPRFSGLQFPNYSSELNVNALELDDSALYLCATRRSGGAGNTIYFGEGSWLTVV.

This clone was observed a single time. The chain is built from TRBV6-4 and TRBJ1-2; TRBD1 might be the D (6 bases). Deletions cut 7 bases from V and 3 bases from J, with 15 bases between. CDR1 is MRHNA, CDR2 SNTAGT, per germline. The CDR3 spans 14 residues. Here the CDR3 reads CASTQEEGDYGYTF. The CDR3, as DNA: TGTGCCAGCACCCAAGAAGAGGGGGACTATGGCTACACCTTC.

The chain recombines TRBV5-1 with TRBJ1-1, with D perhaps matching TRBD1 (6 bases). V dropped 0 bases and J dropped 4 bases, with 13 bases sitting between them. The CDR3 sequence is 15 residues long. Germline V gene sequence: CDR1 SGHRS, CDR2 YFSETQ. The CDR3 DNA sequence: TGCGCCAGCAGCTTGGAAGTCAGGGGAGCCACTGAAGCTTTCTTT. It codes for CASSLEVRGATEAFF.

The rearrangement links TRBV30 to TRBJ1-3; 7 bases are shared with TRBD1. With 0 bases clipped from V and 4 bases from J, the junction kept 15 bases outside the gene matches. The length of the CDR3 is 18 residues. Germline CDR1 reads GTSNPN; CDR2 reads SVGIG (reference sequence). In DNA form, the CDR3 reads TGTGCCTGGAGTGTACGGGACAGCCCAAGAAAAAGGGGAAACACCATATATTTT. Its translation: CAWSVRDSPRKRGNTIYF.

V and J are TRBV27 and TRBJ2-3; TRBD1 aligns across 10 bases. Germline-derived CDR1 and CDR2 are MNHEY and SMNVEV (reference sequence). There are 15 residues in the CDR3. With 3 bases clipped from V and 5 bases from J, the junction kept 5 bases outside the gene matches. Written as DNA, the CDR3 is TGTGCCAGCAGTTTCATGGGACAGGGGTTAGATACGCAGTATTTT. Translating gives CASSFMGQGLDTQYF.

This clone was seen a few times. The chain couples TRBV6-6 to TRBJ2-2; TRBD1 might be the D (6 bases). The CDR3 is 14 residues long. Trimming took off 2 bases at V and 7 bases at J, with 11 bases between the two ends. Germline V gene lookup returns CDR1 MNHNY and CDR2 SVGAGI (reference sequence). The CDR3 region has the DNA TGTGCCAGCAGTTACCAACAGGGTATCGGGGAGCTGTTTTTT. The encoded protein is CASSYQQGIGELFF.

This rearrangement joins TRBV5-1 to TRBJ2-1; the D gene is possibly TRBD2 (5 bases). V lost 6 bases and J 7 bases, leaving 14 bases between the germline ends. The CDR3 totals 13 residues. Per germline, CDR1 SGHRS and CDR2 YFSETQ. The CDR3 spells CASTELRGNEQFF. In DNA form, the CDR3 reads TGCGCCAGCACCGAGCTTCGAGGGAATGAGCAGTTCTTC.

The J gene is TRBJ2-4, the V gene TRBV10-3; a possible D gene is TRBD1 (6 bases). Germline CDR1 is ENHRY and CDR2 is SYGVKD. This CDR3 region has 15 residues. Trimming stripped 0 bases from V and 0 bases from J, with 6 bases between. For the CDR3, the DNA is TGTGCCATCAGTGAGTCGACAGGAGCCAAAAACATTCAGTACTTC. Protein: CAISESTGAKNIQYF.

The V and J genes are TRBV18 and TRBJ1-4, with 7 positions matching TRBD1. The junction had 8 bases not matched to a gene; V was cut back by 4 bases and J by 9 bases. Germline CDR1 reads KGHSH; CDR2 reads LQKENI. This CDR3 region has 14 residues. The chain's CDR3 is CASSLDRDLKKLFF. The CDR3 coding sequence is TGTGCCAGCTCACTCGACAGGGACCTTAAAAAACTGTTTTTT.